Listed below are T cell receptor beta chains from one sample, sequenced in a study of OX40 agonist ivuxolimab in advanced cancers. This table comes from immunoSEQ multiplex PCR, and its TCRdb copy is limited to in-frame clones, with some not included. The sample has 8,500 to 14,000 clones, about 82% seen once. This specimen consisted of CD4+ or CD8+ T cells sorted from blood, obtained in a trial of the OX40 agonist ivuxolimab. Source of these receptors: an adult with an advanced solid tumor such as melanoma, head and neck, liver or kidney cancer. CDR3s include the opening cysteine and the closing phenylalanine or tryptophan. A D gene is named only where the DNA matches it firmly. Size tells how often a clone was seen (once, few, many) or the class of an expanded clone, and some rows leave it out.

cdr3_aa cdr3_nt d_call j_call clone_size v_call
CASSVISGAYNEQFF TGTGCCAGCAGTGTCATTAGCGGGGCTTACAATGAGCAGTTCTTC TRBD2 TRBJ2-1 . TRBV25-1
CASSPVASGSYEQYF TGTGCCAGCAGCCCTGTGGCTAGCGGCTCCTACGAGCAGTACTTC TRBD2 TRBJ2-7 . TRBV28
CASSLSYGEENEQYF TGTGCCAGCAGCTTATCGTACGGGGAGGAGAACGAGCAGTACTTC . TRBJ2-7 . TRBV13
CASSPDYAYNEQFF TGTGCCAGCAGCCCTGACTACGCGTACAATGAGCAGTTCTTC . TRBJ2-1 . TRBV9
CAWSVGTGGEQFF TGTGCCTGGAGTGTTGGGACAGGGGGTGAGCAGTTCTTC TRBD1 TRBJ2-1 medium-sized TRBV30
CASSQVGGREAFF TGCGCCAGCAGCCAAGTAGGCGGGAGGGAGGCTTTCTTT . TRBJ1-1 . TRBV4-3
CASTLRHSSYNEQFF TGTGCCAGCACACTAAGGCACAGCTCCTACAATGAGCAGTTCTTC . TRBJ2-1 . TRBV7-2
CASSDQVYGYTF TGTGCCAGCAGCGACCAAGTCTATGGCTACACCTTC . TRBJ1-2 . TRBV28
CASSFEDRALTNEKLFF TGTGCCAGCAGTTTTGAAGACAGGGCTCTTACTAATGAAAAACTGTTTTTT TRBD1 TRBJ1-4 . TRBV28
CSVETGQNTEAFF TGCAGCGTTGAGACAGGGCAGAACACTGAAGCTTTCTTT TRBD1 TRBJ1-1 . TRBV29-1
CASQGMGNIQYF TGTGCCAGCCAGGGAATGGGGAACATTCAGTACTTC . TRBJ2-4 . TRBV6-1
CASSQESGSGIYEQYF TGTGCCAGCAGCCAAGAAAGTGGTAGCGGGATCTACGAGCAGTACTTC TRBD2 TRBJ2-7 . TRBV4-2
CASSLDRTANSPLHF TGTGCCAGCAGCTTAGATCGGACAGCGAATTCACCCCTCCACTTT . TRBJ1-6 . TRBV7-2
CASSETSGRSDTQYF TGTGCCAGCAGTGAGACTAGCGGGAGGTCAGATACGCAGTATTTT TRBD2 TRBJ2-3 few TRBV6-1
CASSSTGGSSYNEQFF TGTGCCAGCAGCTCCACCGGGGGCAGCTCCTACAATGAGCAGTTCTTC . TRBJ2-1 . TRBV11-3
CASGSGYEQYF TGTGCCAGCGGGTCGGGGTACGAGCAGTACTTC . TRBJ2-7 . TRBV6-1
CASSLISPGELFF TGTGCCAGCAGTTTGATAAGCCCCGGGGAGCTGTTTTTT . TRBJ2-2 . TRBV28
CASSEDKGSGANVLTF TGTGCCAGCAGTGAAGATAAGGGTTCTGGGGCCAACGTCCTGACTTTC . TRBJ2-6 . TRBV6-1
CASSQGVLYEQYF TGTGCCAGCAGCCAAGGGGTCCTGTACGAGCAGTACTTC . TRBJ2-7 once TRBV14
CASRAGLAGATDTQYF TGCGCCAGCAGGGCCGGGCTAGCGGGTGCCACAGATACGCAGTATTTT TRBD2 TRBJ2-3 . TRBV10-2
CASSFGPGSYGYTF TGTGCCAGCAGTTTTGGTCCAGGGAGCTATGGCTACACCTTC . TRBJ1-2 . TRBV27
CASSFGRVLRTDTQYF TGCGCCAGCAGCTTCGGCCGGGTCCTCCGCACAGATACGCAGTATTTT . TRBJ2-3 . TRBV4-3
CASSWATSHPEQYF TGTGCCAGTAGTTGGGCGACTTCTCACCCCGAGCAGTACTTC . TRBJ2-7 . TRBV19
CASSSPNPLAGSYNEQFF TGTGCCAGCAGCTCCCCTAACCCCTTGGCGGGCTCCTACAATGAGCAGTTCTTC . TRBJ2-1 . TRBV7-9
CASSLVLGFGNEQFF TGTGCCAGCAGCTTAGTCCTCGGTTTTGGCAATGAGCAGTTCTTC . TRBJ2-1 . TRBV7-2
CASSYMDRTEQYF TGTGCCAGCAGCTACATGGACAGGACCGAGCAGTACTTC TRBD1 TRBJ2-7 . TRBV7-6
CASSLDRGNYGYTF TGTGCCAGCAGTCTCGACAGGGGAAACTATGGCTACACCTTC TRBD1 TRBJ1-2 . TRBV4-2
CASSLGRRFRTDTQYF TGCGCCAGCAGCTTGGGACGGCGGTTCCGCACAGATACGCAGTATTTT . TRBJ2-3 . TRBV5-1
CASTGTGISNQPQHF TGTGCCAGCACCGGGACAGGGATTAGCAATCAGCCCCAGCATTTT TRBD1 TRBJ1-5 . TRBV2
CALDRDRADTEAFF TGTGCCTTGGATCGGGACAGGGCGGACACTGAAGCTTTCTTT TRBD1 TRBJ1-1 . TRBV30
CAISEDRYEQYF TGTGCCATCAGTGAGGACAGATACGAGCAGTACTTC . TRBJ2-7 . TRBV10-3
CATALGSHNEQFF TGTGCCACCGCACTGGGGTCCCACAATGAGCAGTTCTTC . TRBJ2-1 . TRBV27
CASSDPGTGKHELAKNIQYF TGTGCCAGCAGTGACCCCGGGACAGGAAAACATGAACTAGCCAAAAACATTCAGTACTTC TRBD1 TRBJ2-4 . TRBV28
CASSYSGGVYEQYF TGTGCCAGCAGTTACTCGGGTGGGGTCTACGAGCAGTACTTC . TRBJ2-7 . TRBV6-5
CASSLLGTALEYEQYF TGTGCCAGCAGCTTGCTTGGGACAGCGTTGGAGTACGAGCAGTACTTC TRBD1 TRBJ2-7 once TRBV5-4
CASSQVGAGANVLTF TGCGCCAGCAGCCAAGTGGGCGCGGGGGCCAACGTCCTGACTTTC . TRBJ2-6 . TRBV4-1
CASSPQGYLITDTQYF TGTGCCAGCAGCCCACAAGGATACCTTATCACAGATACGCAGTATTTT . TRBJ2-3 . TRBV9
CSAGQGGREQYF TGCAGCGCGGGACAGGGGGGGAGGGAGCAGTACTTC TRBD1 TRBJ2-7 . TRBV29-1
CASGTSGSNEQYF TGTGCCAGTGGGACTAGCGGGAGTAACGAGCAGTACTTC TRBD2 TRBJ2-7 . TRBV27
CASSLEGTWVDEQYF TGCGCCAGCAGCTTGGAAGGAACTTGGGTCGACGAGCAGTACTTC . TRBJ2-7 . TRBV5-1
CASSTTSGSSYEQYF TGTGCCAGCAGCACCACTAGCGGGAGCTCCTACGAGCAGTACTTC TRBD2 TRBJ2-7 . TRBV14
CASSWDKSYEQYF TGCGCCAGCAGCTGGGACAAATCCTACGAGCAGTACTTC . TRBJ2-7 medium-sized TRBV5-1
CASIERGGTGELFF TGTGCCAGCATTGAACGGGGGGGCACCGGGGAGCTGTTTTTT TRBD2 TRBJ2-2 few TRBV2
CASSLDPSGSDTGELFF TGTGCCAGCAGCTTGGACCCTAGCGGGAGTGACACCGGGGAGCTGTTTTTT TRBD2 TRBJ2-2 . TRBV5-6
CASSQEEGAVSGANVLTF TGCGCCAGCAGCCAAGAAGAGGGGGCCGTCTCTGGGGCCAACGTCCTGACTTTC TRBD1 TRBJ2-6 . TRBV4-1
CASSKQGLGAYEQYF TGTGCCAGCAGTAAACAGGGATTGGGAGCCTACGAGCAGTACTTC . TRBJ2-7 . TRBV2
CASSFRESETQYF TGTGCCAGCAGCTTCCGGGAGTCAGAGACCCAGTACTTC . TRBJ2-5 once TRBV5-6